This TCR beta chain was identified during a study of T cell responses to AZD1222 COVID-19 vaccine. Study-level findings and limits: Spike-specific TCR breadth and depth went up after people got two AZD1222 doses.

This CDR3 region has 15 residues. Germline CDR1 and CDR2: SGDLS and YYNGEE. V was trimmed by 3 bases and J by 1 base, leaving 13 bases between them. For this clone: The antigen remains undetermined.

Assay: immunoSEQ multiplex PCR; the TCRdb copy retains only in-frame clones and omits some. Here the sample spans approximately 120,000 clones, approximately 90% being singletons. The J gene is TRBJ1-1, the V gene TRBV9; D not resolved. The sequence derives from an adult in good health. The material sequenced was peripheral blood, taken on day 0 of AZD1222 vaccination. The CDR3 region has the DNA TGTGCCAGCAGCGAGACCCCGGGCGGGAACACTGAAGCTTTCTTT. It codes for CASSETPGGNTEAFF.